A single T cell receptor (beta chain) is shown here with its context. V lost 6 bases to trimming and J lost 0 bases, with 11 bases between them. CDR1 SQVTM and CDR2 ANQGSEA come from the germline V gene. The CDR3 length is 13 residues. These data belong to a study of blood T cell repertoires in COVID-19. Sequencing used immunoSEQ multiplex PCR; TCRdb keeps in-frame clones, though not all of them. The table includes 80,000 to 95,000 clones, around 84% detected once. This chain links TRBV29-1 with TRBJ1-1, with no clear D. Sequencing input: peripheral blood. This clonotype originated in an elderly woman in a cohort sampled during active or convalescent COVID-19. The CDR3 DNA is TGCAGCGTCGCCAATCAGATGAACACTGAAGCTTTCTTT. Its translation is CSVANQMNTEAFF.